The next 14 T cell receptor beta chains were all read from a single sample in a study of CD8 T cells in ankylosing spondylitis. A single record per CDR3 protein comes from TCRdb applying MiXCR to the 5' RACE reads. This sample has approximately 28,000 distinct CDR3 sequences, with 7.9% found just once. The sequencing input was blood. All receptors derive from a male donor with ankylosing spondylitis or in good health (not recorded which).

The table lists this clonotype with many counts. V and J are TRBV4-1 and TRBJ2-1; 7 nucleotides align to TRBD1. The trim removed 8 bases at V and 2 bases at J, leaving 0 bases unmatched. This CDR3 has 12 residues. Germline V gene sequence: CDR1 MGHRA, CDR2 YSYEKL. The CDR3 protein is CASGTAYNEQFF. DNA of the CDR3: TGCGCCAGCGGGACAGCCTACAATGAGCAGTTCTTC.

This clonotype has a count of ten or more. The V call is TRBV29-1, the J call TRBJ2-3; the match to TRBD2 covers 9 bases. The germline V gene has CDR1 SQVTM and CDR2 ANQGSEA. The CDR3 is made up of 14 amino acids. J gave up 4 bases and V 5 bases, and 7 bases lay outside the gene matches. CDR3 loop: CSVLAGGPSDTQYF. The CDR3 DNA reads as TGCAGCGTTCTTGCGGGAGGGCCCTCAGATACGCAGTATTTT.

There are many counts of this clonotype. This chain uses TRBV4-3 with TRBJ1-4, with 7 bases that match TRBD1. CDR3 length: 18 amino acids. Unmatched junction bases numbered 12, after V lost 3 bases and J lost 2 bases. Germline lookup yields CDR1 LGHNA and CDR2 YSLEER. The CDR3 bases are TGCGCCAGCAGCCAGTTACCGCTAACAGGGGTTACTAATGAAAAACTGTTTTTT. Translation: CASSQLPLTGVTNEKLFF.

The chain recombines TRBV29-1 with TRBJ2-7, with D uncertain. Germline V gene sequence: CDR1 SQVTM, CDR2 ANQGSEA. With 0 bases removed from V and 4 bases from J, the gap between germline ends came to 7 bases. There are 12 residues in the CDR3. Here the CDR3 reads CSVEDALYEQYF. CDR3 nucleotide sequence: TGCAGCGTTGAAGATGCGCTTTACGAGCAGTACTTC.

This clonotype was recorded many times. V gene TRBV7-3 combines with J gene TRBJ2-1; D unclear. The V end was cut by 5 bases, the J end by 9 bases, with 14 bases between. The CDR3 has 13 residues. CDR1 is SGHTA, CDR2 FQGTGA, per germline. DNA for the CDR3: TGTGCCAGCAGCACCATCGGTGGAAGTGAGCAGTTCTTC. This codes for CASSTIGGSEQFF.

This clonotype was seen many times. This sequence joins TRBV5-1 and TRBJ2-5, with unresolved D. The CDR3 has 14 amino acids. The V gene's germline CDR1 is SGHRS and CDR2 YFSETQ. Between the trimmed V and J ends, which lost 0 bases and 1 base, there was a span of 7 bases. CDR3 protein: CASSLGPSQETQYF. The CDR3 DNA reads TGCGCCAGCAGCTTGGGTCCGTCCCAAGAGACCCAGTACTTC.

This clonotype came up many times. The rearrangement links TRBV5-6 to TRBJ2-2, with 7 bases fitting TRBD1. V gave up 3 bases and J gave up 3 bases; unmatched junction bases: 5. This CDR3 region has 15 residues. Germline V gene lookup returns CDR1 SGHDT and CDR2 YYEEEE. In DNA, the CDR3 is TGTGCCAGCAGCTACGGGGACAGAGACACCGGGGAGCTGTTTTTT. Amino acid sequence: CASSYGDRDTGELFF.

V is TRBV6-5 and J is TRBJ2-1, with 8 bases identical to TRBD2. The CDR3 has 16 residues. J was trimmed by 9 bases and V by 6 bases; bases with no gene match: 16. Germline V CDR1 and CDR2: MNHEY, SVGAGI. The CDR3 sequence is CASSRGGIGSGGEQFF. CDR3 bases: TGTGCCAGCAGCCGGGGGGGGATTGGGAGCGGGGGTGAGCAGTTCTTC.

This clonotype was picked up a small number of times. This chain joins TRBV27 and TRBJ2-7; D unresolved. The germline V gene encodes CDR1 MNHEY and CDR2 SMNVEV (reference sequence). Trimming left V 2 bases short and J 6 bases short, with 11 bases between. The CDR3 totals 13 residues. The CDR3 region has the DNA TGTGCCAGCAGTTTAGGGTCAAAGGTCGAGCAGTACTTC. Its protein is CASSLGSKVEQYF.

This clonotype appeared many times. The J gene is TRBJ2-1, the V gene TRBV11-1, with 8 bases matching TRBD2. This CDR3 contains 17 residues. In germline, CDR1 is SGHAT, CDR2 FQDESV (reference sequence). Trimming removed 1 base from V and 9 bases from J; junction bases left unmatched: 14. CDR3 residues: CASSLVGSAGGLGEQFF. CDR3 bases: TGTGCCAGCAGCTTAGTTGGTAGCGCGGGGGGCCTGGGTGAGCAGTTCTTC.

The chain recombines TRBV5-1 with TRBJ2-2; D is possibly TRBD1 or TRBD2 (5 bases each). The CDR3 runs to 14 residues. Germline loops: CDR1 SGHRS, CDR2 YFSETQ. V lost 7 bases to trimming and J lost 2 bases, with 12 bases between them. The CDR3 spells CASQRDGNTGELFF. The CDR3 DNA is TGCGCCAGCCAAAGGGACGGCAACACCGGGGAGCTGTTTTTT. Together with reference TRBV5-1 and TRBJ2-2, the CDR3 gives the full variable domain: KAGVTQTPRYLIKTRGQQVTLSCSPISGHRSVSWYQQTPGQGLQFLFEYFSETQRNKGNFPGRFSGRQFSNSRSEMNVSTLELGDSALYLCASQRDGNTGELFFGEGSRLTVL.

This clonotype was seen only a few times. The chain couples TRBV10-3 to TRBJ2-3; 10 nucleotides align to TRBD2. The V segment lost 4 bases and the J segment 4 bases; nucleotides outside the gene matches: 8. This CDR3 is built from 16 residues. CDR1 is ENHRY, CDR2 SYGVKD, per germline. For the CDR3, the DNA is TGTGCCATCAGTGGGTGGCTAGCGGGAGAACCAGATACGCAGTATTTT. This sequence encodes CAISGWLAGEPDTQYF.

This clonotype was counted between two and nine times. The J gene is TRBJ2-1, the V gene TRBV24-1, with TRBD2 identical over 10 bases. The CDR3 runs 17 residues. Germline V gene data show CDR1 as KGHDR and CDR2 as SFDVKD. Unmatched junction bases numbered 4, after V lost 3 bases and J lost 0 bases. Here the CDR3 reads CATSDRAGGSSYNEQFF. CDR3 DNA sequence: TGTGCCACCAGTGATCGAGCGGGGGGGAGCTCCTACAATGAGCAGTTCTTC.

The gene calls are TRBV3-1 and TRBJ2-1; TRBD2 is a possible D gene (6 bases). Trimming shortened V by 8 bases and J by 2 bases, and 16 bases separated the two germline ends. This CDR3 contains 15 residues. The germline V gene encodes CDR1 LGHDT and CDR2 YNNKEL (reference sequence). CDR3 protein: CASGGIGEPYNEQFF. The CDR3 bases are TGTGCCAGCGGGGGGATAGGAGAACCCTACAATGAGCAGTTCTTC.